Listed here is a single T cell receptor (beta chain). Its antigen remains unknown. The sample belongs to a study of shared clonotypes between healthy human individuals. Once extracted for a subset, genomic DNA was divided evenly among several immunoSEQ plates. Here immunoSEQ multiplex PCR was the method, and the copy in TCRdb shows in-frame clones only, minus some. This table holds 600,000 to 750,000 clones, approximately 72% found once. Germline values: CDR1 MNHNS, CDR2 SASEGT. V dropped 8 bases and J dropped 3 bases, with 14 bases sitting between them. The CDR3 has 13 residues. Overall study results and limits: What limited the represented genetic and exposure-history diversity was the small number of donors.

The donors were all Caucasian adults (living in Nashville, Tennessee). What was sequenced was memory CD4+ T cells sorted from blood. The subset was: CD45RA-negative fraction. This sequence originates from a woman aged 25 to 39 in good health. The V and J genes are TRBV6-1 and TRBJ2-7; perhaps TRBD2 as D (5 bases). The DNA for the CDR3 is TGTGCCAGCCGGAACGGGGATCGCTACGAGCAGTACTTC. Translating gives CASRNGDRYEQYF.